One and the same sample provided the 25 T cell receptor beta chains below, sequenced in a study of blood T cell repertoires in COVID-19. Sequencing was performed with immunoSEQ multiplex PCR; in TCRdb, only in-frame clones are kept and a portion is missing. The sample records more than 400,000 clones, about 85% being singletons. The specimen was PBMCs or T cells enriched from blood (not recorded which). These receptors all come from a woman under 30 who had recovered from COVID-19.

This chain uses TRBV2 with TRBJ1-1; TRBD1 is a possible D gene (5 bases). Looked up from germline, CDR1 is SNHLY and CDR2 is FYNNEI. V was clipped by 0 bases and J by 1 base, with 9 bases between them. CDR3 length: 15 amino acids. This chain's CDR3 is CASSEAHTGNTEAFF. CDR3 DNA: TGTGCCAGCAGTGAAGCGCATACAGGGAACACTGAAGCTTTCTTT.

The rearrangement uses TRBV5-1 and TRBJ1-3; 8 nucleotides match TRBD1. J lost 4 bases, V lost 4 bases, and 4 bases had no gene match. This CDR3 is 14 amino acids long. Germline V lookup: CDR1 SGHRS, CDR2 YFSETQ. In DNA, the CDR3 is TGCGCCAGCAGCGCCGGGACAGGAGGAAACACCATATATTTT. Translated, it gives CASSAGTGGNTIYF.

The chain is built from TRBV2 and TRBJ2-1; 7 bases match TRBD1. Germline V gives CDR1 SNHLY, CDR2 FYNNEI. The CDR3 covers 14 residues. Trimming cost V 7 bases and J 5 bases; bases outside gene matches: 8. The CDR3 coding sequence is TGTGCCAGCACCTGGGACAGAGCAGACAATGAGCAGTTCTTC. Translating gives CASTWDRADNEQFF.

The chain links TRBV10-3 to TRBJ1-1; 7 bases fit TRBD1. Germline V gives CDR1 ENHRY, CDR2 SYGVKD. Losses at the gene ends were 5 bases for V and 1 base for J; bases not matched to a gene: 4. This CDR3 spans 14 amino acids. CDR3 residues: CAISPGTENTEAFF. CDR3 DNA: TGTGCCATCAGTCCCGGGACAGAGAACACTGAAGCTTTCTTT.

The J gene is TRBJ1-1, the V gene TRBV9; D is unresolved. Trimming stripped 0 bases from V and 3 bases from J, with 6 bases between. The germline gives CDR1 SGDLS, CDR2 YYNGEE. This CDR3 spans 13 amino acids. CDR3 amino acids: CASSVALDTEAFF. CDR3 bases: TGTGCCAGCAGCGTAGCTCTAGACACTGAAGCTTTCTTT.

The genes are TRBV5-4 and TRBJ1-1; tentatively, D is TRBD1 (5 bases). CDR1 SGHNT and CDR2 YYREEE come from the germline V gene (reference sequence). The V and J ends lost 4 bases and 8 bases respectively, with 9 bases between them. This CDR3 is 11 amino acids long. The CDR3 protein is CASSPWTEAFF. The CDR3 bases are TGTGCCAGCAGCCCTTGGACAGAAGCTTTCTTT.

The rearrangement links TRBV4-1 to TRBJ2-6; D not resolved. V shed 4 bases and J shed 4 bases, with 11 bases lying between them. CDR1 is MGHRA, CDR2 YSYEKL, per germline. The length of the CDR3 is 15 residues. DNA for the CDR3: TGCGCCAGCAGCCCAGTGAATTCCGGGGCCAACGTCCTGACTTTC. As protein: CASSPVNSGANVLTF.

This clone was counted at least ten times. The chain is built from TRBV30 and TRBJ1-2; TRBD1 might be the D (5 bases). CDR3 size: 16 residues. V lost 1 base and J 4 bases, leaving 19 bases between the germline ends. The germline V gene encodes CDR1 GTSNPN and CDR2 SVGIG (reference sequence). CDR3 sequence: CAWSDSGSGGSYGYTF. The CDR3 DNA follows: TGTGCCTGGAGTGATTCAGGGTCCGGTGGTAGCTATGGCTACACCTTC.

CDR3 protein: CASAPAGGSYGYTF. CDR3 sequence (DNA): TGTGCCAGTGCCCCGGCAGGGGGGTCCTATGGCTACACCTTC. V usage is TRBV19 and J usage is TRBJ1-2; 7 bases are a match to TRBD1. Germline V gene sequence: CDR1 LNHDA, CDR2 SQIVND (reference sequence). The length of the CDR3 is 14 residues. Trimming took 8 bases from V and 4 from J; bases not matched to a gene: 10. The entire variable domain, with the rest obtained from reference TRBV19 and TRBJ1-2, is as follows: DGGITQSPKYLFRKEGQNVTLSCEQNLNHDAMYWYRQDPGQGLRLIYYSQIVNDFQKGDIAEGYSVSREKKESFPLTVTSAQKNPTAFYLCASAPAGGSYGYTFGSGTRLTVV.

V is TRBV19 and J is TRBJ1-5; weak D call: TRBD1 (5 bases). V lost 5 bases and J lost 5, with 16 bases in between. The germline V gene has CDR1 LNHDA and CDR2 SQIVND (reference sequence). The CDR3 loop spans 15 amino acids. The CDR3, as DNA: TGTGCCAGTAGTCCCAATCCTGGGGCCGATCAGCCCCAGCATTTT. It yields the protein CASSPNPGADQPQHF.

This clone was observed a few times. CDR3 protein: CASSPRNPGGGGMGMNTEAFF. CDR3 in DNA: TGTGCCAGCAGTCCGAGGAACCCCGGCGGCGGGGGTATGGGGATGAACACTGAAGCTTTCTTT. The chain recombines TRBV2 with TRBJ1-1, with D possibly matching TRBD1 (5 bases). Germline CDR1 SNHLY, CDR2 FYNNEI. Deletions cut 5 bases from V and 0 bases from J, with 31 bases between. The CDR3 loop spans 21 amino acids.

The chain uses TRBV7-8 and TRBJ2-1; a possible D gene is TRBD2 (7 bases). Trimming removed 5 bases from V and 6 bases from J, with 26 bases in between. This CDR3 is built from 18 residues. Germline CDR1 is SGHVS and CDR2 is FQNEAQ. The CDR3 region is CASSPGEGGANWRNEQFF. Here the CDR3 DNA reads TGTGCCAGCAGCCCCGGGGAGGGGGGGGCAAACTGGCGCAATGAGCAGTTCTTC.

This chain connects TRBV9 to TRBJ1-3; TRBD1 might be the D (5 bases). CDR1 and CDR2 (germline): SGDLS, YYNGEE. With 3 bases removed from V and 0 bases from J, the gap between germline ends came to 10 bases. The CDR3 is made up of 15 amino acids. DNA for the CDR3: TGTGCCAGCAGCGAAAGACAGAGCTCTGGAAACACCATATATTTT. Encoded protein: CASSERQSSGNTIYF.

The chain uses TRBV30 and TRBJ2-3; the D is unclear. CDR1 is GTSNPN, CDR2 SVGIG, per germline (reference sequence). V was clipped by 5 bases and J by 5 bases, with 14 bases between them. The CDR3 contains 13 residues. The CDR3 sequence is CAWWISSRDTQYF. The CDR3 coding sequence is TGTGCCTGGTGGATTAGTTCTAGAGATACGCAGTATTTT.

The chain uses TRBV28 and TRBJ1-1; 8 bases map to TRBD1. There are 14 residues in the CDR3. The germline gives CDR1 MDHEN, CDR2 SYDVKM. Germline trimming cut 3 bases from V and 11 bases from J; bases unmatched to any gene: 11. The CDR3 region has the DNA TGTGCCAGCAGTTTCGGACAGGGTGAACGCGGGGCTTTCTTT. Amino acid sequence: CASSFGQGERGAFF.

The chain is built from TRBV30 and TRBJ1-2; D is perhaps TRBD1 (5 bases). The germline CDR1 and CDR2 sequences are GTSNPN and SVGIG (reference sequence). CDR3 length: 12 residues. V was cut by 4 bases and J by 7 bases, with 13 bases left in between. CDR3 coding DNA: TGTGCCTGGAATCCGGGACTGGTTGGCTACACCTTC. Translation: CAWNPGLVGYTF.

V is TRBV28 and J is TRBJ2-6, with TRBD1 matching over 8 bases. Germline assignment: CDR1 MDHEN and CDR2 SYDVKM. After removal of 7 bases from V and 8 bases from J, the junction contained 7 bases not matched to a gene. This CDR3 has 14 residues. CDR3: CASTHGQGTNVLTF. The CDR3 nucleotides are TGTGCCAGCACCCACGGACAGGGTACCAACGTCCTGACTTTC.

The chain links TRBV20-1 to TRBJ1-4; D ambiguous. This CDR3 region has 13 residues. Germline V gives CDR1 DFQATT, CDR2 SNEGSKA (reference sequence). V was pared by 3 bases and J by 4 bases, with 9 bases between. CDR3 loop: CSASPRINEKLFF. The CDR3 DNA sequence: TGCAGTGCTAGTCCGCGGATTAATGAAAAACTGTTTTTT.

The J gene is TRBJ2-5, the V gene TRBV7-2; possibly TRBD1 for D (5 bases). Trimming took 5 bases from V and 1 from J, leaving 11 bases between them. CDR3 length: 14 amino acids. Germline lookup yields CDR1 SGHTA and CDR2 FQGNSA. CDR3 protein: CASSARVGQETQYF. For the CDR3, the DNA is TGTGCCAGCAGCGCCAGGGTGGGCCAAGAGACCCAGTACTTC.

This chain links TRBV5-5 with TRBJ1-1; D perhaps matches TRBD1 (6 bases). Germline V gene data show CDR1 as SGHKS and CDR2 as YYEKEE (reference sequence). V shed 7 bases and J shed 5 bases, with 24 bases lying between them. The CDR3 sequence is 16 residues long. The CDR3 here is CASLPRTAPLGTEAFF. Here the CDR3 DNA reads TGTGCCAGCCTCCCTAGGACAGCTCCCTTAGGGACTGAAGCTTTCTTT. Filled out from reference TRBV5-5 and TRBJ1-1, the complete variable domain reads DAGVTQSPTHLIKTRGQQVTLRCSPISGHKSVSWYQQVLGQGPQFIFQYYEKEERGRGNFPDRFSARQFPNYSSELNVNALLLGDSALYLCASLPRTAPLGTEAFFGQGTRLTVV.

The chain couples TRBV9 to TRBJ2-1; weak D call: TRBD2 (6 bases). The CDR3 runs 19 residues. In germline, CDR1 is SGDLS, CDR2 YYNGEE. V was clipped by 0 bases and J by 8 bases, with 27 bases between them. CDR3 nucleotide sequence: TGTGCCAGCAGCGTAGCTTTCGGGACTCCACTGGATCGAACTGATGAGCAGTTCTTC. Translated, it gives CASSVAFGTPLDRTDEQFF.

This clone was found once. The chain links TRBV6-2 or TRBV6-3 to TRBJ2-1; D possibly corresponds to TRBD1 (6 bases). V gave up 5 bases and J gave up 7 bases, with 12 bases separating them. The CDR3 runs to 13 residues. From germline, CDR1 is MNHEY and CDR2 SVGEGT. The CDR3 bases are TGTGCCAGCAGTATGGGGGCCGAGAATGAGCAGTTCTTC. It encodes CASSMGAENEQFF.

The V call is TRBV4-2, the J call TRBJ2-1, with 8 bases fitting TRBD2. Germline lookup yields CDR1 LGHNA and CDR2 YNFKEQ. J was trimmed by 8 bases and V by 4 bases; bases with no gene match: 10. This CDR3 contains 15 residues. In nucleotides, the CDR3 is TGTGCCAGCAGCCTAGGACGGGGGGGCAGAGATGAGCAGTTCTTC. Its protein is CASSLGRGGRDEQFF.

This chain links TRBV28 with TRBJ2-5; D possibly corresponds to TRBD2 (5 bases). CDR3 length: 16 amino acids. The germline V gene has CDR1 MDHEN and CDR2 SYDVKM. Trimming took off 4 bases at V and 1 base at J, with 16 bases between the two ends. The chain's CDR3 is CASSSLGGSGQETQYF. The CDR3 DNA is TGTGCCAGCAGTTCATTGGGCGGCAGCGGCCAAGAGACCCAGTACTTC.

This chain joins TRBV6-5 and TRBJ1-6; D gene uncertain. CDR1 and CDR2 from the germline V gene are MNHEY and SVGAGI. The CDR3 loop spans 13 amino acids. V lost 8 bases to trimming and J lost 7 bases, with 12 bases between them. CDR3 DNA sequence: TGTGCCAGCCACCCTAACCCCAATTCACCCCTCCACTTT. Its translation is CASHPNPNSPLHF.